This TCR beta chain appears in the sequencing data of a study of OX40 agonist ivuxolimab in advanced cancers. Comments on this clone: The junction shows a germline mismatch at one end, possibly a read error.

Germline values: CDR1 SGHNT, CDR2 YENEEA. This CDR3 comprises 14 residues. Some clones are missing from TCRdb's copy, which holds only in-frame ones; the method was immunoSEQ multiplex PCR. The sample has 75,000 to 95,000 clones, 85% to 90% seen once. The source of this sequence is an adult with an advanced solid tumor such as melanoma, head and neck, liver or kidney cancer. V usage is TRBV11-3 and J usage is TRBJ2-7; possible D gene TRBD1, 6 bases. The input for sequencing was CD4+ or CD8+ T cells sorted from blood, taken in a trial of the OX40 agonist ivuxolimab. As DNA, the CDR3 is TGTGCCAGCAGTTTAGAAAGGGGGTCCTACGAGCAGTACTTC. Protein product: CASSLERGSYEQYF.